The next 19 T cell receptor beta chains were all read from a single sample in a study of graft-versus-host responses after intestinal transplantation. Only in-frame clones appear in the TCRdb table, and some are missing; sequencing was by immunoSEQ multiplex PCR. The sample records almost 55,000 clones, 75% to 95% being singletons. The specimen was PBMCs, collected around 95 weeks after intestinal transplant. These receptors came from a human patient who received an intestinal transplant, so some T cells may come from the graft donor.

CDR3 amino acids: CASSLTRRYYEQYF. The CDR3 DNA sequence: TGTGCCAGCAGCTTAACTCGCCGGTATTACGAGCAGTACTTC. The chain employs TRBV11-1 and TRBJ2-7, with D uncertain. V gave up 2 bases and J gave up 4 bases, with 12 bases separating them. The CDR3 totals 14 residues. Germline CDR1 SGHAT, CDR2 FQDESV (reference sequence). The complete variable domain, with remaining parts taken from reference TRBV11-1 and TRBJ2-7, reads EAEVAQSPRYKITEKSQAVAFWCDPISGHATLYWYRQILGQGPELLVQFQDESVVDDSQLPKDRFSAERLKGVDSTLKIQPAELGDSAMYLCASSLTRRYYEQYFGPGTRLTVT.

The chain is built from TRBV9 and TRBJ1-1; 7 bases fit TRBD1. The germline V gene encodes CDR1 SGDLS and CDR2 YYNGEE. The CDR3 is 14 residues long. The ends lost 1 base at V and 4 bases at J; junction bases unmatched: 4. Written as DNA, the CDR3 is TGTGCCAGCAGCGTAAGCGACAGGGCCACTGAAGCTTTCTTT. Amino acid sequence: CASSVSDRATEAFF.

This chain's CDR3 is CASSLRGSGATYEQYF. The CDR3 region has the DNA TGTGCCAGCAGCCTCCGTGGGTCAGGGGCCACCTACGAGCAGTACTTC. V gene TRBV7-9 combines with J gene TRBJ2-7; D possibly corresponds to TRBD1 (6 bases). CDR1 and CDR2 from the germline V gene are SEHNR and FQNEAQ (reference sequence). Trimming left V 5 bases short and J 2 bases short, with 19 bases between. This CDR3 spans 16 amino acids.

This clone was recorded only once. The chain links TRBV19 to TRBJ2-2; the D call may be TRBD1 or TRBD2 (5 bases each). V was trimmed by 4 bases and J by 5 bases, leaving 5 bases between them. Germline V lookup: CDR1 LNHDA, CDR2 SQIVND (reference sequence). The CDR3 spans 12 residues. As DNA, the CDR3 is TGTGCCAGTAGTAGGGGGACCGGGGAGCTGTTTTTT. This encodes CASSRGTGELFF.

V usage is TRBV14 and J usage is TRBJ2-1, with unresolved D. The V end lost 3 bases, the J end lost 4 bases, and 10 bases lay between the germline ends. The CDR3 is 14 amino acids. CDR1 and CDR2 from the germline V gene are SGHDN and FVKESK. This chain's CDR3 is CASSQAGAYNEQFF. The CDR3 DNA reads TGTGCCAGCAGCCAGGCTGGTGCATACAATGAGCAGTTCTTC.

This chain connects TRBV7-9 to TRBJ2-2; 7 bases are shared with TRBD1. Germline CDR1 SEHNR, CDR2 FQNEAQ (reference sequence). The CDR3 sequence is 15 residues long. V lost 4 bases and J lost 0; bases outside the gene matches: 2. The CDR3 region has the DNA TGTGCCAGCAGCTGGGGACAGACGAACACCGGGGAGCTGTTTTTT. Protein product: CASSWGQTNTGELFF.

The chain links TRBV6-1 to TRBJ2-1, with 8 bases lining up with TRBD2. After removal of 3 bases from V and 6 bases from J, the junction contained 4 bases not matched to a gene. Germline CDR1 MNHNS, CDR2 SASEGT. This CDR3 has 14 amino acids. The CDR3 is CASSDPGTSNEQFF. CDR3 DNA: TGTGCCAGCAGTGATCCCGGGACTAGCAATGAGCAGTTCTTC.

This clone was detected only a few times. The chain carries TRBV4-2 and TRBJ1-1; tentative D call: TRBD1 (6 bases). From germline, CDR1 is LGHNA and CDR2 YNFKEQ. The CDR3 runs to 14 residues. V was pared by 2 bases and J by 7 bases, with 14 bases between. CDR3 protein: CASSQQEGEGEAFF. The CDR3 nucleotides are TGTGCCAGCAGCCAACAAGAGGGGGAGGGTGAAGCTTTCTTT.

The CDR3 sequence: CASSQELRWTFTSTDTQYF. CDR3 bases: TGCGCCAGCAGCCAAGAGTTGCGGTGGACCTTCACTAGCACAGATACGCAGTATTTT. V is TRBV4-1 and J is TRBJ2-3, with D unresolved. Germline CDR1 is MGHRA and CDR2 is YSYEKL. The CDR3 is made up of 19 amino acids. The V end lost 0 bases, the J end lost 0 bases, and 19 bases lay between the germline ends.

The rearrangement uses TRBV5-4 and TRBJ2-5; D is unresolved. The CDR3 contains 14 residues. Germline values: CDR1 SGHNT, CDR2 YYREEE (reference sequence). V gave up 0 bases and J gave up 2 bases, with 8 bases separating them. CDR3 amino acids: CASSLVAAQETQYF. The CDR3 coding sequence is TGTGCCAGCAGCTTGGTGGCAGCACAAGAGACCCAGTACTTC.

The rearrangement joins TRBV10-3 to TRBJ1-2; no reliable D call. V dropped 2 bases and J dropped 2 bases, with 15 bases sitting between them. Germline loops: CDR1 ENHRY, CDR2 SYGVKD. CDR3 length: 16 amino acids. The CDR3 spells CAISEGEGRGNYGYTF. CDR3 nucleotides: TGTGCCATCAGTGAGGGGGAGGGAAGAGGAAACTATGGCTACACCTTC.

The chain combines TRBV19 with TRBJ2-3; D not resolved. From germline, CDR1 is LNHDA and CDR2 SQIVND (reference sequence). Trimming left V 2 bases short and J 2 bases short, with 8 bases between. The CDR3 runs to 14 residues. CDR3 amino acids: CASSISDHTDTQYF. CDR3 in DNA: TGTGCCAGTAGTATAAGCGACCACACAGATACGCAGTATTTT.

J is TRBJ1-6 and V is TRBV11-3, with D hard to call. The CDR3 is made up of 13 amino acids. Trimming pared 3 bases from V and 6 bases from J, leaving 6 bases between. CDR1 is SGHNT and CDR2 is YENEEA in the germline V gene. The CDR3 DNA sequence: TGTGCCAGCAGCTTCCGGAGTAATTCACCCCTCCACTTT. It specifies CASSFRSNSPLHF.

This clone was recorded once. The V gene is TRBV14, the J gene TRBJ1-2; D unresolved. Between the trimmed V and J ends, which lost 2 bases and 6 bases, there was a span of 7 bases. The CDR3 consists of 12 residues. Germline CDR1 and CDR2: SGHDN and FVKESK. This CDR3 reads CASSQSSHGYTF. CDR3 in DNA: TGTGCCAGCAGCCAAAGCTCGCATGGCTACACCTTC.

The chain has TRBV5-6 and TRBJ2-1; TRBD2 is a possible D gene (6 bases). Trimming pared 2 bases from V and 5 bases from J, leaving 11 bases between. In germline, CDR1 is SGHDT, CDR2 YYEEEE. This CDR3 is built from 14 residues. The DNA for the CDR3 is TGTGCCAGCAGCTTTATCCCGGGGGACAATGAGCAGTTCTTC. It encodes CASSFIPGDNEQFF.

V and J are TRBV5-1 and TRBJ2-1; perhaps TRBD2 as D (5 bases). The V gene lost 0 bases and the J gene lost 7 bases, with 11 bases spanning the gap. The CDR3 totals 14 residues. Germline lookup yields CDR1 SGHRS and CDR2 YFSETQ. CDR3 bases: TGCGCCAGCAGCTTGGATACTAGTTTTAATGAGCAGTTCTTC. Its translation: CASSLDTSFNEQFF.

This chain joins TRBV11-2 and TRBJ2-1; 9 nucleotides agree with TRBD1. The CDR3 is 14 residues long. Germline V gene sequence: CDR1 SGHAT, CDR2 FQNNGV. V shed 5 bases and J 8 bases; nucleotides not matched to a gene: 7. CDR3 amino acids: CASSKTGGGHEQFF. In DNA, the CDR3 is TGTGCCAGCAGCAAGACAGGGGGTGGCCATGAGCAGTTCTTC.

This clone was seen more than once but under ten times. CDR3 nucleotide sequence: TGTGCCAGCAGCCATCCAGACATGAGGAATTCACCCCTCCACTTT. Protein: CASSHPDMRNSPLHF. This chain connects TRBV4-2 to TRBJ1-6; D not resolved. Germline CDR1 reads LGHNA; CDR2 reads YNFKEQ. With 3 bases removed from V and 7 bases from J, the gap between germline ends came to 13 bases. The CDR3 spans 15 residues.

The chain combines TRBV7-3 with TRBJ1-5; TRBD1 aligns across 12 bases. The CDR3 has 16 amino acids. Germline V gives CDR1 SGHTA, CDR2 FQGTGA. The ends lost 5 bases at V and 2 bases at J; junction bases unmatched: 4. CDR3 nucleotides: TGTGCCAGCAGCCTGGGACAGGGGGCTGGCAATCAGCCCCAGCATTTT. As protein: CASSLGQGAGNQPQHF. The full variable domain, with the rest looked up from reference TRBV7-3 and TRBJ1-5, is GAGVSQTPSNKVTEKGKYVELRCDPISGHTALYWYRQSLGQGPEFLIYFQGTGAADDSGLPNDRFFAVRPEGSVSTLKIQRTERGDSAVYLCASSLGQGAGNQPQHFGDGTRLSIL.